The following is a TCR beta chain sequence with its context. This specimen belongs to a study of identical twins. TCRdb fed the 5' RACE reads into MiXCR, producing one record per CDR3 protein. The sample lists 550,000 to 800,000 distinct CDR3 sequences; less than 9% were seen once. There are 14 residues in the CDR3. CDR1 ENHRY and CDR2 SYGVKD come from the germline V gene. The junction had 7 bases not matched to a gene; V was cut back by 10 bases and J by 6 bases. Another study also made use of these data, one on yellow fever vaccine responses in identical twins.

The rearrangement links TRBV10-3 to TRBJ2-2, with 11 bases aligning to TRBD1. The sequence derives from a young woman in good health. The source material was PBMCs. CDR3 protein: CATRTGGLAGELFF. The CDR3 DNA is TGTGCCACGCGGACAGGGGGCCTCGCCGGGGAGCTGTTTTTT.